The next 16 T cell receptor beta chains were all read from a single sample in a study of blood T cell repertoires in COVID-19. Profiling relied on immunoSEQ multiplex PCR, and the TCRdb table lists in-frame clones only, not all of them. The table shows a few hundred thousand clones, with 85% occurring only once. Material: peripheral blood. These receptors were obtained from a young woman with acute or convalescent COVID-19.

CDR3 nucleotide sequence: TGTGCCAGTAGTCTCCGGGGGAACACTGAAGCTTTCTTT. Protein: CASSLRGNTEAFF. This rearrangement joins TRBV19 to TRBJ1-1; D gene uncertain. The germline V and J ends were trimmed by 5 bases and 1 base, with 8 bases remaining between them. Per the germline V gene, CDR1 is LNHDA and CDR2 is SQIVND (reference sequence). The CDR3 spans 13 residues.

This chain joins TRBV5-1 and TRBJ2-5; D is ambiguous. CDR3 size: 14 residues. Per the germline V gene, CDR1 is SGHRS and CDR2 is YFSETQ. The V end lost 0 bases, the J end lost 5 bases, and 11 bases lay between the germline ends. The CDR3 DNA reads as TGCGCCAGCAGCTTGGGCCTAACCCGGGAGACCCAGTACTTC. This codes for CASSLGLTRETQYF.

The rearrangement links TRBV4-1 to TRBJ2-2; D perhaps matches TRBD1 (5 bases). The germline V gene has CDR1 MGHRA and CDR2 YSYEKL. This CDR3 comprises 16 residues. V lost 0 bases and J lost 6, with 14 bases in between. The CDR3 region has the DNA TGCGCCAGCAGCCAAGAGCCAGGGAATCTAGCCGGGGAGCTGTTTTTT. Encoded protein: CASSQEPGNLAGELFF.

The gene calls are TRBV5-3 and TRBJ1-5; D remains ambiguous. TRBV5-3 is an ORF; its function is uncertain. V was shortened by 1 base and J by 0 bases, with 8 bases between the two germline ends. This CDR3 has 15 residues. The CDR3 loop reads CARSLFHYSNQPQHF. As DNA, the CDR3 is TGTGCCAGAAGCTTGTTCCACTATAGCAATCAGCCCCAGCATTTT.

This clone was counted only a few times. The chain combines TRBV2 with TRBJ2-1; no reliable D call. The CDR3 is 11 residues long. Trimming cost V 5 bases and J 4 bases, with 3 bases left between them. CDR1 is SNHLY and CDR2 is FYNNEI in the germline V gene. The CDR3 DNA reads as TGTGCCAGCAGTACATACAATGAGCAGTTCTTC. It translates to CASSTYNEQFF.

The rearrangement links TRBV7-9 to TRBJ1-4, with D possibly TRBD1 on 5 matching bases. The length of the CDR3 is 14 residues. The V gene's germline CDR1 is SEHNR and CDR2 FQNEAQ (reference sequence). Trimming left V 2 bases short and J 6 bases short, with 10 bases between. This chain's CDR3 is CASSLQGGDEKLFF. CDR3 nucleotides: TGTGCCAGCAGCTTACAGGGCGGCGATGAAAAACTGTTTTTT.

This chain links TRBV6-5 with TRBJ1-5, with D possibly being TRBD1 (5 bases). V was clipped by 4 bases and J by 3 bases, with 10 bases between them. In germline, CDR1 is MNHEY, CDR2 SVGAGI. CDR3 length: 14 amino acids. The CDR3 region is CASSSAGNNQPQHF. CDR3 in DNA: TGTGCCAGCAGTTCCGCAGGGAACAATCAGCCCCAGCATTTT.

The chain uses TRBV19 and TRBJ2-5, with 10 bases lining up with TRBD2. The J segment lost 4 bases and the V segment lost 5 bases, leaving 7 bases of the junction unmatched. The germline V gene encodes CDR1 LNHDA and CDR2 SQIVND (reference sequence). This CDR3 is 15 amino acids long. The CDR3, as DNA: TGTGCCAGTAGTCTGCCTAGCGGGAGAGTAGAGACCCAGTACTTC. Protein sequence: CASSLPSGRVETQYF.

This rearrangement joins TRBV19 to TRBJ1-4; D not resolved. Looked up from germline, CDR1 is LNHDA and CDR2 is SQIVND (reference sequence). V was shortened by 8 bases and J by 6 bases, with 16 bases between the two germline ends. CDR3 length: 14 amino acids. The CDR3 loop is CASSATVVYEKLFF. The CDR3 coding sequence is TGTGCCAGTTCTGCAACGGTTGTCTATGAAAAACTGTTTTTT.

The genes are TRBV3-1 (or the pseudogene TRBV3-2) and TRBJ1-3; the D gene is possibly TRBD1 (6 bases). The V end was cut by 0 bases, the J end by 0 bases, with 12 bases between. The CDR3 covers 17 residues. Germline V lookup: CDR1 LGHDT, CDR2 YNNKEL (reference sequence). DNA for the CDR3: TGTGCCAGCAGCCAAGATTGGACAGTAAACTCTGGAAACACCATATATTTT. This codes for CASSQDWTVNSGNTIYF.

The V gene is TRBV2, the J gene TRBJ1-1, with 10 bases matching TRBD1. Looked up from germline, CDR1 is SNHLY and CDR2 is FYNNEI. The CDR3 sequence is 15 residues long. Germline trimming cut 0 bases from V and 10 bases from J; bases unmatched to any gene: 8. CDR3: CASSEALRGQGRAFF. The CDR3 region has the DNA TGTGCCAGCAGTGAAGCGCTGAGGGGACAGGGGAGAGCTTTCTTT.

V and J are TRBV15 and TRBJ2-4; 7 positions agree with TRBD1. This CDR3 is 18 amino acids long. Losses at the gene ends were 4 bases for V and 1 base for J; bases not matched to a gene: 13. Germline values: CDR1 LNHNV, CDR2 YYDKDF (reference sequence). The CDR3 sequence: CATSTTNLQGMAKNIQYF. In DNA form, the CDR3 reads TGTGCCACCAGCACCACCAACTTACAGGGGATGGCCAAAAACATTCAGTACTTC.

The chain joins TRBV5-1 to TRBJ2-7, with 10 bases fitting TRBD2. V shed 0 bases and J 7 bases; nucleotides not matched to a gene: 7. Germline values: CDR1 SGHRS, CDR2 YFSETQ. The CDR3 contains 15 residues. The CDR3 protein is CASSLAGLAGEEQYF. CDR3 nucleotide sequence: TGCGCCAGCAGCTTGGCCGGGCTAGCGGGAGAGGAGCAGTACTTC. Complete variable domain (other parts from reference TRBV5-1 and TRBJ2-7): KAGVTQTPRYLIKTRGQQVTLSCSPISGHRSVSWYQQTPGQGLQFLFEYFSETQRNKGNFPGRFSGRQFSNSRSEMNVSTLELGDSALYLCASSLAGLAGEEQYFGPGTRLTVT.

The chain carries TRBV7-3 and TRBJ2-5, with D perhaps matching TRBD2 (6 bases). CDR3 length: 13 residues. V was cut by 5 bases and J by 5 bases, with 12 bases left in between. Germline V gene data show CDR1 as SGHTA and CDR2 as FQGTGA. The CDR3 reads CASSPTSMETQYF. CDR3 coding DNA: TGTGCCAGCAGCCCTACTAGCATGGAGACCCAGTACTTC.

This sequence joins TRBV7-9 and TRBJ2-7; no clear D. V was shortened by 3 bases and J by 2 bases, with 11 bases between the two germline ends. Germline CDR1 reads SEHNR; CDR2 reads FQNEAQ (reference sequence). The CDR3 sequence is 14 residues long. The CDR3: CASSFPTLPYEQYF. The CDR3 bases are TGTGCCAGCAGCTTCCCGACACTTCCCTACGAGCAGTACTTC.

This chain links TRBV19 with TRBJ1-2, with 11 bases lining up with TRBD1. The CDR3 is made up of 14 amino acids. The V gene end was trimmed by 6 bases and the J gene end by 6 bases; junction bases not matched to a gene: 6. Germline CDR1 LNHDA, CDR2 SQIVND (reference sequence). CDR3 region: CASSRGQGADGYTF. For the CDR3, the DNA is TGTGCCAGTAGCAGAGGACAGGGGGCGGATGGCTACACCTTC.